Here is one T cell receptor (beta chain) with its context. What it recognizes is unknown. This sample is part of a study of Ad26.COV2.S vaccination and SARS-CoV-2 variants. Study findings and constraints: TCR breadth and depth analyses may have underestimated total T cell responses.

TCRdb keeps only in-frame clones here, not all; method: immunoSEQ multiplex PCR. Of about 370,000 clones in the sample, 80% to 90% were seen once. Treatment in this sample: about 20 received Ad26.COV2.S at low or high dose, single or two shots; five or six received placebo; per-sample allocation not given. Vaccine and placebo recipients were sampled on day 63 after the first injection. This CDR3 spans 12 amino acids. Per the germline V gene, CDR1 is SQVTM and CDR2 is ANQGSEA. Germline trimming cut 3 bases from V and 8 bases from J; bases unmatched to any gene: 6. The receptor was derived from a person aged 18-60 years who received the Ad26.COV2.S COVID-19 vaccine or a placebo. V is TRBV29-1 and J is TRBJ1-1, with 7 bases that match TRBD1. Material: peripheral blood, obtained in a trial of Ad26.COV2.S vaccine versus placebo. The CDR3 sequence is CSVDPDRAEAFF. Here the CDR3 DNA reads TGCAGCGTTGACCCAGACAGGGCAGAAGCTTTCTTT. Looking up the rest from reference TRBV29-1 and TRBJ1-1 gives the full variable domain: SAVISQKPSRDICQRGTSLTIQCQVDSQVTMMFWYRQQPGQSLTLIATANQGSEATYESGFVIDKFPISRPNLTFSTLTVSNMSPEDSSIYLCSVDPDRAEAFFGQGTRLTVV.